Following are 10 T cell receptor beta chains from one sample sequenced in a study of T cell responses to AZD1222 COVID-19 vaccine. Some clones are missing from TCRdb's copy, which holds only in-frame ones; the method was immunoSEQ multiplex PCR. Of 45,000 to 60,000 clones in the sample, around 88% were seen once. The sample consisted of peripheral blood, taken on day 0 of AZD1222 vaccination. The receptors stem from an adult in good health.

This chain's CDR3 is CASSLSISDTQYF. CDR3 sequence (DNA): TGTGCCAGCAGCTTATCCATCTCAGATACGCAGTATTTT. The V and J genes are TRBV7-3 and TRBJ2-3; D is uncertain. The CDR3 is made up of 13 amino acids. V was shortened by 2 bases and J by 4 bases, with 7 bases between the two germline ends. Germline loops: CDR1 SGHTA, CDR2 FQGTGA.

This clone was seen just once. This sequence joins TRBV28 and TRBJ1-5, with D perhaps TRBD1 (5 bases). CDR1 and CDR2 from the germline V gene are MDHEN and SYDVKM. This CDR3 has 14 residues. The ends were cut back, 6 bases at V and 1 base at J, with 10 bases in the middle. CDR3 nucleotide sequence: TGTGCCAGCAGGGCGGGGGTGAGCAATCAGCCCCAGCATTTT. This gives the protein CASRAGVSNQPQHF.

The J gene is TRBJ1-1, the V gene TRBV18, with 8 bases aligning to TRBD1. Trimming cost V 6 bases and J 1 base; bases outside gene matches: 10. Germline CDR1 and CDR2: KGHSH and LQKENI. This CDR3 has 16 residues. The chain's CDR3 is CASSEIRRGRNTEAFF. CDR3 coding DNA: TGTGCCAGCTCTGAAATTCGCAGGGGGCGGAACACTGAAGCTTTCTTT.

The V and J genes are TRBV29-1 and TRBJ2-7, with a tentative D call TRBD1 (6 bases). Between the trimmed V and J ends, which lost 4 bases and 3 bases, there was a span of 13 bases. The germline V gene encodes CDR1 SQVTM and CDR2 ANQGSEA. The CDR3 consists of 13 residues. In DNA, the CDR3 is TGCAGCGTTGTGGGTCAGGGGAGCTACGAGCAGTACTTC. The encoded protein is CSVVGQGSYEQYF.

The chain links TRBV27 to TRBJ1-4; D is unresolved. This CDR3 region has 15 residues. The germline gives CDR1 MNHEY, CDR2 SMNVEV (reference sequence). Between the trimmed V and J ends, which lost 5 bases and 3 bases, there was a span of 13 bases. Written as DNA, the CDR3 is TGTGCCAGCAGTCCAAGTAGGGTTTCTAATGAAAAACTGTTTTTT. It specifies CASSPSRVSNEKLFF.

The CDR3 DNA is TGCGCCAGCAGCTTGGGTCTAGCGGCCTACAATGAGCAGTTCTTC. This codes for CASSLGLAAYNEQFF. This sequence joins TRBV5-1 and TRBJ2-1; 7 bases are a match to TRBD2. The germline V gene has CDR1 SGHRS and CDR2 YFSETQ. With 0 bases clipped from V and 2 bases from J, the junction kept 2 bases outside the gene matches. The CDR3 length is 15 residues.

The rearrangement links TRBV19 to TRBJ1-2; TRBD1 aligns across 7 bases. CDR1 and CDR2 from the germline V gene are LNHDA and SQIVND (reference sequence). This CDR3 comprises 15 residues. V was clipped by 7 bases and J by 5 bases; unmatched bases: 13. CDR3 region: CASTTTGKRNYGYTF. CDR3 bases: TGTGCCAGTACTACGACAGGGAAGCGGAATTATGGCTACACCTTC.

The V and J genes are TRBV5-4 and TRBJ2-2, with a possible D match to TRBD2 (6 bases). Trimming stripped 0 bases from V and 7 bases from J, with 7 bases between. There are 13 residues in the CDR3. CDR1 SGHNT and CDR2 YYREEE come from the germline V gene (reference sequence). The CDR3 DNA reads TGTGCCAGCAGCTTGGCCGGGGGCGGGGAGCTGTTTTTT. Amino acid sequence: CASSLAGGGELFF.

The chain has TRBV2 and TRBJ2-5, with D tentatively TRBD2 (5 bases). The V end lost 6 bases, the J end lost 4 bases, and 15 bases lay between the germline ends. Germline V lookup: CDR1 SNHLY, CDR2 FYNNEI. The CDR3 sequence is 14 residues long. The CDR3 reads CASRLSTRTETQYF. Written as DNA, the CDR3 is TGTGCCAGCAGATTAAGTACTAGGACAGAGACCCAGTACTTC.

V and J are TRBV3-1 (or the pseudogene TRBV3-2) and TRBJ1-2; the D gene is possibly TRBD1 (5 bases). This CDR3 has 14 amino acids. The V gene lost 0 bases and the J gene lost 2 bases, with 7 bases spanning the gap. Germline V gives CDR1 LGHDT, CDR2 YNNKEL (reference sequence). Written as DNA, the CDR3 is TGTGCCAGCAGCCAAGAACGACAGAACTATGGCTACACCTTC. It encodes CASSQERQNYGYTF.